This TCR beta chain derives from a study of T cell responses to AZD1222 COVID-19 vaccine. Assay: immunoSEQ multiplex PCR; the TCRdb copy retains only in-frame clones and omits some. The table shows around 140,000 clones, with approximately 88% occurring only once. This CDR3 is 15 amino acids long. Trimming shortened V by 6 bases and J by 5 bases, and 16 bases separated the two germline ends. The germline CDR1 and CDR2 sequences are SGHDN and FVKESK. This receptor was obtained from an adult in good health. The sample consisted of peripheral blood, taken on day 0 of AZD1222 vaccination. The gene calls are TRBV14 and TRBJ1-4, with no clear D. In nucleotides, the CDR3 is TGTGCCAGCAGTACAAGAATAGGCCTCAATGAAAAACTGTTTTTT. Amino acids: CASSTRIGLNEKLFF.